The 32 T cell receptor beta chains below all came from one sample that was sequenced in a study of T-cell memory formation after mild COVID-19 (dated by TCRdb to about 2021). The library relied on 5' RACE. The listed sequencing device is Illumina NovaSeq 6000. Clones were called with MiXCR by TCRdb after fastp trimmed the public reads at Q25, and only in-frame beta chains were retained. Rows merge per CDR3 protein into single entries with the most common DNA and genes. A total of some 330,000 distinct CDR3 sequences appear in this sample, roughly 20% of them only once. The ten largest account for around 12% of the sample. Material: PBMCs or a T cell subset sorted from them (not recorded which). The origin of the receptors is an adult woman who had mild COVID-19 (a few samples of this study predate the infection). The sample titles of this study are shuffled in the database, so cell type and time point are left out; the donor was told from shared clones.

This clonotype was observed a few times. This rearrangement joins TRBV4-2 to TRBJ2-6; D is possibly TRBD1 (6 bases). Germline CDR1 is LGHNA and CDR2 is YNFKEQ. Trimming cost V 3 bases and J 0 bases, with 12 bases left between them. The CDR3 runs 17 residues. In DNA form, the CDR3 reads TGTGCCAGCAGCCAGGGACACGCACGCTCTGGGGCCAACGTCCTGACTTTC. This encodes CASSQGHARSGANVLTF.

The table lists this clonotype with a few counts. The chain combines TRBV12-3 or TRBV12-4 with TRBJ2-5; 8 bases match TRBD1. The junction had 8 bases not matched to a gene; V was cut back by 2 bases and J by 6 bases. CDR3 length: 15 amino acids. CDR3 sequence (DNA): TGTGCCAGCAGTTTATTATCCGACAGGGGAAAGACCCAGTACTTC. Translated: CASSLLSDRGKTQYF.

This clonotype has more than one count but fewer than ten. DNA of the CDR3: TGTGCCAGCAGTGCTTTTGCCGCCTGGTCGGAGGCGACTTATAGCACAGATACGCAGTATTTT. It is translated as CASSAFAAWSEATYSTDTQYF. The chain combines TRBV6-1 with TRBJ2-3; maybe TRBD2 (5 bases). The V gene lost 4 bases and the J gene lost 0 bases, with 29 bases spanning the gap. CDR3 length: 21 amino acids. Germline V gives CDR1 MNHNS, CDR2 SASEGT.

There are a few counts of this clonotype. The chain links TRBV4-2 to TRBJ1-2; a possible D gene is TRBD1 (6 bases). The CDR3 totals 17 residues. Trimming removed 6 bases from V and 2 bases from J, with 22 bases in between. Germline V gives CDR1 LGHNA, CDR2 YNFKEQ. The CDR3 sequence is CASRTPWARTENYGYTF. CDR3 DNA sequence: TGTGCCAGCAGAACCCCTTGGGCCCGGACAGAGAACTATGGCTACACCTTC.

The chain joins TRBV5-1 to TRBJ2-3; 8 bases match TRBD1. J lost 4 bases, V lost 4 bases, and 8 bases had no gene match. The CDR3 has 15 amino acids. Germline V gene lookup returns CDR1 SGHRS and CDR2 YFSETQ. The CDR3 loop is CASSPQGAGADTQYF. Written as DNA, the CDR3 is TGCGCCAGCAGCCCCCAGGGGGCGGGCGCAGATACGCAGTATTTT.

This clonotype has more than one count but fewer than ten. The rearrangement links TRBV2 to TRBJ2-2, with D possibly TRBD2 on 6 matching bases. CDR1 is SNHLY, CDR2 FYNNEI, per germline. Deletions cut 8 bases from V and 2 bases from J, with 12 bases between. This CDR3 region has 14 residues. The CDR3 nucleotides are TGTGCCAGCGTGTCGGGACTTAACACCGGGGAGCTGTTTTTT. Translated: CASVSGLNTGELFF.

The CDR3 spells CASSLRQNQPQHF. DNA of the CDR3: TGTGCCAGCAGTTTACGGCAAAATCAGCCCCAGCATTTT. V is TRBV12-3 or TRBV12-4 and J is TRBJ1-5, with no clear D. The CDR3 sequence is 13 residues long. The V end was cut by 2 bases, the J end by 4 bases, with 6 bases between.

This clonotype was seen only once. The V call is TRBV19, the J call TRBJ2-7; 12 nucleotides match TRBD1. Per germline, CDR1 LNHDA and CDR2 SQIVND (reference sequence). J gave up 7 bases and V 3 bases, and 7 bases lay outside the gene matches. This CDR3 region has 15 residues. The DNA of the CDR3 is TGTGCCAGTAGTATCGGGACAGGGGGCCGTTGGGAGCAGTACTTC. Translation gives CASSIGTGGRWEQYF.

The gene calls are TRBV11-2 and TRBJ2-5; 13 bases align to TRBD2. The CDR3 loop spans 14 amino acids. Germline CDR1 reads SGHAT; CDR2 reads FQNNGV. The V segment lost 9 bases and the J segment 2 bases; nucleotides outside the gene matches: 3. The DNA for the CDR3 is TGTGCCAGAGGACTAGCGGGGGCGCAAGAGACCCAGTACTTC. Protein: CARGLAGAQETQYF. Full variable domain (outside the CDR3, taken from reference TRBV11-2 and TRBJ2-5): EAGVAQSPRYKIIEKRQSVAFWCNPISGHATLYWYQQILGQGPKLLIQFQNNGVVDDSQLPKDRFSAERLKGVDSTLKIQPAKLEDSAVYLCARGLAGAQETQYFGPGTRLLVL.

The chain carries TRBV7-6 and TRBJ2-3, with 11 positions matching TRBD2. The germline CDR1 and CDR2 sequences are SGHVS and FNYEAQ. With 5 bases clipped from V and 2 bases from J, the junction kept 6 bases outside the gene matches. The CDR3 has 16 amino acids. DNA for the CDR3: TGTGCCAGCAGCCCCGGACTAGCGGGCCCCACAGATACGCAGTATTTT. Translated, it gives CASSPGLAGPTDTQYF.

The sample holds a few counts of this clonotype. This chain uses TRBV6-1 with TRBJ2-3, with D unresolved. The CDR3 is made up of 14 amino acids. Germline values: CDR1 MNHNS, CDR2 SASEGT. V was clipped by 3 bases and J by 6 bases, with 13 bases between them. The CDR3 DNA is TGTGCCAGCAGTGACGGCAGATTCTGGGATACGCAGTATTTT. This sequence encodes CASSDGRFWDTQYF.

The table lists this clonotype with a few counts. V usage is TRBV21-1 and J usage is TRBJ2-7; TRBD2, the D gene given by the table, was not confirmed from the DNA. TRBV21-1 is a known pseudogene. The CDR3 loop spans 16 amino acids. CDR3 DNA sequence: TGTGCCAGCAGCAAAGATGGGCTAGCGGGAGCGGACGAGCAGTACTTC. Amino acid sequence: CASSKDGLAGADEQYF.

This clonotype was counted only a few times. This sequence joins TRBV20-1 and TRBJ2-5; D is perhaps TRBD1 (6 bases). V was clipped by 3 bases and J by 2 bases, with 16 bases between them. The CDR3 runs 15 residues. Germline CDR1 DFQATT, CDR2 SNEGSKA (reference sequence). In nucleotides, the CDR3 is TGCAGTGCTAGCGGCGTCGGCCAGGGGCAAGAGACCCAGTACTTC. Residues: CSASGVGQGQETQYF.

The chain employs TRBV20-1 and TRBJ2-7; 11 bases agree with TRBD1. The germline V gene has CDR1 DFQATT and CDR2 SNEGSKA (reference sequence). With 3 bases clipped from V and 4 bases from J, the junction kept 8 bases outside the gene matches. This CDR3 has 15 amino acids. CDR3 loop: CSASEGTGGWYEQYF. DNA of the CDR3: TGCAGTGCTAGCGAGGGGACAGGGGGTTGGTACGAGCAGTACTTC.

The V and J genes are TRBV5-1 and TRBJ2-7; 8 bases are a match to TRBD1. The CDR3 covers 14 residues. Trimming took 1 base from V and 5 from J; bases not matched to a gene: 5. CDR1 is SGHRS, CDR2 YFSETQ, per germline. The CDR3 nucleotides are TGCGCCAGCAGCTTGAGAACAGGGGGACACGAGCAGTACTTC. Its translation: CASSLRTGGHEQYF.

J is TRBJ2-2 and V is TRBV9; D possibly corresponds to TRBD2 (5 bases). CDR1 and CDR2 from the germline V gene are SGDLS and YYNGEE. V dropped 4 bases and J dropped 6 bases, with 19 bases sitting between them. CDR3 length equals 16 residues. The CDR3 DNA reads TGTGCCAGCAGCCTCCGAGACATGGACTGGTCCGGGGAGCTGTTTTTT. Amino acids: CASSLRDMDWSGELFF.

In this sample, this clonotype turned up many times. Here the CDR3 reads CASRRENYNEQFF. In nucleotides, the CDR3 is TGTGCCAGCAGACGGGAGAATTACAATGAGCAGTTCTTC. The chain carries TRBV7-9 and TRBJ2-1; the D gene is possibly TRBD2 (6 bases). V was cut by 6 bases and J by 4 bases, with 10 bases left in between. The CDR3 is 13 amino acids. Germline V gives CDR1 SEHNR, CDR2 FQNEAQ (reference sequence).

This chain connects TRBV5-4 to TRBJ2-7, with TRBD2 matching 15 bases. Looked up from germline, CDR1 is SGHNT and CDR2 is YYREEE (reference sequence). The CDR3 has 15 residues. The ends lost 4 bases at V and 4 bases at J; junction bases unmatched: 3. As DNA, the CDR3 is TGTGCCAGCAGCGGGGGGACTAGCGGGAGGTACGAGCAGTACTTC. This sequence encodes CASSGGTSGRYEQYF.

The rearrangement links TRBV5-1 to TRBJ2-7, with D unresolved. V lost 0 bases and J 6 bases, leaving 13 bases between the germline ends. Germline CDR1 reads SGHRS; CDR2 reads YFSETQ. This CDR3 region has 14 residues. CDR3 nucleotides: TGCGCCAGCAGCTTGGAAGTGGCGGCGGCCGAGCAGTACTTC. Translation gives CASSLEVAAAEQYF.

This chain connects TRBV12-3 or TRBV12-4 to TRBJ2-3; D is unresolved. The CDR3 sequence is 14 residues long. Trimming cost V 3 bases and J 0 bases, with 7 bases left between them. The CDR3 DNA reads TGTGCCAGCAGTTTTACCAGTAGCACAGATACGCAGTATTTT. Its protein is CASSFTSSTDTQYF.

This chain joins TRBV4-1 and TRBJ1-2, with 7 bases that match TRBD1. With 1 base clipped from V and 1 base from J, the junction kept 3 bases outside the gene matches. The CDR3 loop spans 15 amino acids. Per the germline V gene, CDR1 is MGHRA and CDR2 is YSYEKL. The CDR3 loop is CASSQGGTVNYGYTF. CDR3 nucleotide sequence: TGCGCCAGCAGCCAAGGCGGGACAGTTAACTATGGCTACACCTTC.

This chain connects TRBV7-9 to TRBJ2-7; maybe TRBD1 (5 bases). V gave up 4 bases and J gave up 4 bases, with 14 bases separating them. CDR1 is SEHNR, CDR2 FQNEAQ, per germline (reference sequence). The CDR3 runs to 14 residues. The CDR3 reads CASSSKGPEYEQYF. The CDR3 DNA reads TGTGCCAGCAGCTCCAAGGGGCCTGAGTACGAGCAGTACTTC. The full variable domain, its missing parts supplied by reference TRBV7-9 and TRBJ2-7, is DTGVSQNPRHKITKRGQNVTFRCDPISEHNRLYWYRQTLGQGPEFLTYFQNEAQLEKSRLLSDRFSAERPKGSFSTLEIQRTEQGDSAMYLCASSSKGPEYEQYFGPGTRLTVT.

Here the CDR3 DNA reads TGTGCCAGCAGCCTTCATTCCGGCCTCCCGTCCCACGGGGTCGAGCAGTACTTC. The encoded protein is CASSLHSGLPSHGVEQYF. The chain uses TRBV5-5 and TRBJ2-7; maybe TRBD2 (5 bases). The germline V gene has CDR1 SGHKS and CDR2 YYEKEE (reference sequence). The CDR3 has 18 residues. The V end lost 4 bases, the J end lost 6 bases, and 29 bases lay between the germline ends. Based on the CDR3 plus reference TRBV5-5 and TRBJ2-7, the full variable domain is DAGVTQSPTHLIKTRGQQVTLRCSPISGHKSVSWYQQVLGQGPQFIFQYYEKEERGRGNFPDRFSARQFPNYSSELNVNALLLGDSALYLCASSLHSGLPSHGVEQYFGPGTRLTVT.

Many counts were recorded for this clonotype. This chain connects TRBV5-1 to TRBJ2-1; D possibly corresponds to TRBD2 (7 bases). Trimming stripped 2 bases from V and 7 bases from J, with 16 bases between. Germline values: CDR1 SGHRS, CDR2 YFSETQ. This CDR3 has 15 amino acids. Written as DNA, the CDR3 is TGCGCCAGCAGCTTCGGCGGGGGCGTCTTTAATGAGCAGTTCTTC. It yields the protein CASSFGGGVFNEQFF.

This chain's CDR3 is CASSLLAGAPSDTQYF. The CDR3 DNA follows: TGTGCCAGCAGCTTATTAGCGGGAGCCCCCTCAGATACGCAGTATTTT. The V call is TRBV7-2, the J call TRBJ2-3; the match to TRBD2 covers 9 bases. Germline V gene data show CDR1 as SGHTA and CDR2 as FQGNSA. V lost 2 bases, J lost 4 bases, and 7 bases stayed unmatched. The CDR3 is made up of 16 amino acids. The entire variable domain, with the rest obtained from reference TRBV7-2 and TRBJ2-3, is as follows: GAGVSQSPSNKVTEKGKDVELRCDPISGHTALYWYRQSLGQGLEFLIYFQGNSAPDKSGLPSDRFSAERTGGSVSTLTIQRTQQEDSAVYLCASSLLAGAPSDTQYFGPGTRLTVL.

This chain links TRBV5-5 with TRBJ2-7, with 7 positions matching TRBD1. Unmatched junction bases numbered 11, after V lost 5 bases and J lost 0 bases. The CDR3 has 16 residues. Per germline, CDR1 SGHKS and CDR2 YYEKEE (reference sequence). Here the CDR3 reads CASSATGYEVSYEQYF. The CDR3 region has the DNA TGTGCCAGCAGTGCGACAGGGTACGAAGTCTCCTACGAGCAGTACTTC.

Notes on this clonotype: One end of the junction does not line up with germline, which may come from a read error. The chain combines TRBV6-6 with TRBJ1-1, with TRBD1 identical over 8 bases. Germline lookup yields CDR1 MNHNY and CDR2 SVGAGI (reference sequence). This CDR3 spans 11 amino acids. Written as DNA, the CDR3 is TGTGCCGGCAGGGGGCTGTCTGAAGCTTTCTTT. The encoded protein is CAGRGLSEAFF.

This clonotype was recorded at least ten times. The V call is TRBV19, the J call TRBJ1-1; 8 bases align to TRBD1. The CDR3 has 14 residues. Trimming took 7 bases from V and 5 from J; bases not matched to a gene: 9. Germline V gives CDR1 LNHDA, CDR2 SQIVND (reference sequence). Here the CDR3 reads CASKTDRARTEAFF. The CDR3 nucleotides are TGTGCCAGTAAGACGGACAGGGCGCGGACTGAAGCTTTCTTT.

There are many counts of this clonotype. CDR3 coding DNA: TGTGCCAGCAGTTTACTGGGGGGAGGCACTGAAGCTTTCTTT. Translating gives CASSLLGGGTEAFF. The V call is TRBV27, the J call TRBJ1-1, with a tentative D call TRBD1 (5 bases). The CDR3 has 14 amino acids. V was shortened by 2 bases and J by 4 bases, with 11 bases between the two germline ends. Germline V gene data show CDR1 as MNHEY and CDR2 as SMNVEV (reference sequence).

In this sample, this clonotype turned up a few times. This chain's CDR3 is CASSPPSVAGEKLFF. CDR3 nucleotide sequence: TGTGCCAGCTCACCACCGTCCGTGGCGGGTGAAAAACTGTTTTTT. The J gene is TRBJ1-4, the V gene TRBV18; D not certain. Germline CDR1 KGHSH, CDR2 LQKENI. The CDR3 contains 15 residues. Trimming removed 0 bases at V and 7 bases at J, with 12 bases between.

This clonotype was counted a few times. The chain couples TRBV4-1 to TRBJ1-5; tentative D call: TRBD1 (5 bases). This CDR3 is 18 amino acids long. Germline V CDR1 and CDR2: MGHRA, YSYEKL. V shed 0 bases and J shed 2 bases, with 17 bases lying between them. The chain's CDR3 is CASSQDDRGTEGNQPQHF. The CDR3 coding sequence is TGCGCCAGCAGCCAAGATGACCGGGGGACCGAGGGCAATCAGCCCCAGCATTTT.

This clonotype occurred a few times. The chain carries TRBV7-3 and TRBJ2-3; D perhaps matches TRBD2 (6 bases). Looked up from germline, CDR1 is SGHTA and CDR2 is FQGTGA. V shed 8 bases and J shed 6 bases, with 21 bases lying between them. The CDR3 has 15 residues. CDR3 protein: CASSPSAGSFDTQYF. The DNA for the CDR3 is TGTGCCAGCTCCCCTTCTGCGGGATCCTTTGATACGCAGTATTTT.